Below, one T cell receptor (beta chain) is given with its context. These data belong to a study of blood T cell repertoires in COVID-19. Study as a whole: PBMCs, B-cell-depleted T cells, or T cells provided the cDNA or gDNA that made up the material.

Trimming took 5 bases from V and 5 from J; bases not matched to a gene: 11. In germline, CDR1 is LGHNA, CDR2 YNFKEQ. This CDR3 has 16 residues. Assay used: immunoSEQ multiplex PCR; TCRdb lists only in-frame clones, some missing. Of 120,000 to 150,000 clones in the sample, 85% to 90% were seen once. The source is a woman aged 45-59 years with active or convalescent COVID-19. Material: peripheral blood. V is TRBV4-2 and J is TRBJ2-5, with 10 nucleotides matching TRBD1. The CDR3 reads CASSSASDRGGETQYF. The CDR3 DNA is TGTGCCAGCAGCTCTGCTTCGGACAGGGGGGGGGAGACCCAGTACTTC.